This passage covers 15 T cell receptor beta chains from one sample sequenced in a study of Graves' ophthalmopathy and Graves' hyperthyroidism. The TCR beta CDR3 regions underwent amplification from RNA transcripts. Investigators did first-round RT-PCR with HTBI primers, then second-round multiplex PCR. TCRdb redid the calling of the multiplex PCR reads with MiXCR, one entry per CDR3 protein. Of roughly 13,000 distinct CDR3 sequences listed, approximately 51% are singletons. The sample taken for sequencing was peripheral blood. These receptors came from a woman aged 25 to 45 with Graves' ophthalmopathy.

As concerns this clonotype: A read error may explain this, as a much larger clone is one base away. This chain joins TRBV7-2 and TRBJ2-3, with a weak D call TRBD1 (5 bases). Per germline, CDR1 SGHTA and CDR2 FQGNSA. The CDR3 is 15 residues long. Trimming removed 2 bases from V and 1 base from J, with 10 bases in between. CDR3 sequence: CTSSLLPRGTDTQYF. CDR3 DNA: TGTACCAGCAGCTTATTGCCCAGGGGCACAGATACGCAGTATTTT.

This sequence joins TRBV7-3 and TRBJ2-1, with 10 nucleotides matching TRBD2. Germline CDR1 is SGHTA and CDR2 is FQGTGA. This CDR3 is built from 15 residues. Trimming took 4 bases from V and 7 from J; bases not matched to a gene: 7. CDR3 loop: CASSSGLAELNEQFF. Written as DNA, the CDR3 is TGTGCCAGCAGCTCTGGACTAGCGGAATTAAATGAGCAGTTCTTC. Combining the CDR3 with reference TRBV7-3 and TRBJ2-1 gives the whole variable domain GAGVSQTPSNKVTEKGKYVELRCDPISGHTALYWYRQSLGQGPEFLIYFQGTGAADDSGLPNDRFFAVRPEGSVSTLKIQRTERGDSAVYLCASSSGLAELNEQFFGPGTRLTVL.

CDR3 coding DNA: TGCAGTGCTCCCCCTGGCTCCTACAATGAGCAGTTCTTC. Amino acids: CSAPPGSYNEQFF. The chain links TRBV20-1 to TRBJ2-1; D is unclear. Looked up from germline, CDR1 is DFQATT and CDR2 is SNEGSKA (reference sequence). This CDR3 region has 13 residues. V lost 5 bases and J 0 bases, leaving 8 bases between the germline ends.

Many counts were recorded for this clonotype. The chain couples TRBV15 to TRBJ1-6; 10 nucleotides line up with TRBD1. J gave up 9 bases and V 5 bases, and 7 bases lay outside the gene matches. Germline CDR1 and CDR2: LNHNV and YYDKDF (reference sequence). The CDR3 is 15 amino acids. This CDR3 reads CATSGGQGRFSPLHF. CDR3 in DNA: TGTGCCACCAGCGGGGGACAGGGGAGGTTTTCACCCCTCCACTTT.

The V and J genes are TRBV19 and TRBJ2-5; D uncertain. Germline assignment: CDR1 LNHDA and CDR2 SQIVND (reference sequence). Trimming took off 5 bases at V and 2 bases at J, with 12 bases between the two ends. The CDR3 consists of 14 residues. The CDR3, as DNA: TGTGCCAGTAGTGCCCGATCAGCACAAGAGACCCAGTACTTC. Translation: CASSARSAQETQYF.

This chain joins TRBV20-1 and TRBJ2-7, with D possibly TRBD2 on 7 matching bases. V gave up 0 bases and J gave up 4 bases, with 13 bases separating them. CDR3 size: 14 residues. The germline gives CDR1 DFQATT, CDR2 SNEGSKA (reference sequence). CDR3 in amino acids: CSARDRGGCYEQYV. CDR3 sequence (DNA): TGCAGTGCTAGAGATAGGGGGGGGTGTTACGAGCAGTACGTC.

The chain has TRBV7-3 and TRBJ2-4, with D possibly being TRBD1 or TRBD2 (6 bases each). The CDR3 loop spans 14 amino acids. Trimming removed 5 bases from V and 6 bases from J, with 14 bases in between. Germline CDR1 and CDR2: SGHTA and FQGTGA. CDR3 nucleotides: TGTGCCAGCAGCACACAAGGGGGAGGAAACATTCAGTACTTC. Amino acid sequence: CASSTQGGGNIQYF.

This chain uses TRBV20-1 with TRBJ2-5, with 9 bases matching TRBD1. The junction had 8 bases not matched to a gene; V was cut back by 4 bases and J by 2 bases. The CDR3 runs 15 residues. CDR1 and CDR2 from the germline V gene are DFQATT and SNEGSKA (reference sequence). Here the CDR3 reads CSAKVNRGRQETQYF. The CDR3 DNA follows: TGCAGTGCTAAAGTCAACAGGGGGCGGCAAGAGACCCAGTACTTC.

The J gene is TRBJ2-3, the V gene TRBV5-6; TRBD1 matches 7 bases. Germline assignment: CDR1 SGHDT and CDR2 YYEEEE. The CDR3 is 16 residues long. The J segment lost 4 bases and the V segment lost 3 bases, leaving 11 bases of the junction unmatched. CDR3 DNA sequence: TGTGCCAGCAGCTACTTAGAGGACAGGACCCCAGATACGCAGTATTTT. As protein: CASSYLEDRTPDTQYF.

This clonotype is labeled as medium-sized. The J gene is TRBJ1-2, the V gene TRBV15; no reliable D call. V lost 0 bases and J lost 1, with 12 bases in between. Germline CDR1 is LNHNV and CDR2 is YYDKDF (reference sequence). This CDR3 has 16 residues. CDR3 protein: CATSRDKGFLNYGYTF. The DNA for the CDR3 is TGTGCCACCAGCAGAGATAAAGGGTTTCTTAACTATGGCTACACCTTC.

This chain uses TRBV5-8 with TRBJ1-1, with D tentatively TRBD1 (5 bases). The CDR3 extends over 14 amino acids. Looked up from germline, CDR1 is SGHTS and CDR2 is YDEGEE. Trimming removed 1 base from V and 3 bases from J, with 10 bases in between. The CDR3 DNA reads as TGTGCCAGCAGCTTGAGAGGGGAGTACACTGAAGCTTTCTTT. Protein product: CASSLRGEYTEAFF.

The rearrangement joins TRBV7-3 to TRBJ2-5, with D perhaps matching TRBD1 or TRBD2 (6 bases each). The CDR3 runs to 15 residues. Germline V gives CDR1 SGHTA, CDR2 FQGTGA. Here the CDR3 DNA reads TGTGCTAGCGGTACTGGGTTTCAGGGGAGCGAGACCCAGTACTTC. Encoded protein: CASGTGFQGSETQYF.

The chain links TRBV15 to TRBJ1-1; D gene unclear. The V gene lost 4 bases and the J gene lost 3 bases, with 12 bases spanning the gap. CDR1 and CDR2 (germline): LNHNV, YYDKDF (reference sequence). This CDR3 region has 14 residues. Here the CDR3 reads CATSTGLSDTEAFF. DNA of the CDR3: TGTGCCACCAGCACCGGACTGTCGGACACTGAAGCTTTCTTT.

This clonotype is a singleton in its sample. This may arise from a read error, as a much more abundant clone is one base away. The genes are TRBV20-1 and TRBJ1-5, with D maybe TRBD1 (6 bases). Deletions cut 8 bases from V and 7 bases from J, with 18 bases between. The CDR3 contains 13 residues. The germline gives CDR1 DFQATT, CDR2 SNEGSKA (reference sequence). The CDR3 reads CSTIRDIGQPQHF. CDR3 DNA: TGCAGTACTATCCGGGACATTGGGCAGCCCCAGCATTTT.

This clonotype was picked up many times. The chain uses TRBV29-1 and TRBJ1-2, with D unresolved. Germline CDR1 is SQVTM and CDR2 is ANQGSEA. CDR3 size: 16 residues. The V end lost 5 bases, the J end lost 0 bases, and 19 bases lay between the germline ends. The CDR3 DNA reads as TGCAGCGTTCCTCGACAAAGGTCTACCACTAACTATGGCTACACCTTC. Amino acid sequence: CSVPRQRSTTNYGYTF.